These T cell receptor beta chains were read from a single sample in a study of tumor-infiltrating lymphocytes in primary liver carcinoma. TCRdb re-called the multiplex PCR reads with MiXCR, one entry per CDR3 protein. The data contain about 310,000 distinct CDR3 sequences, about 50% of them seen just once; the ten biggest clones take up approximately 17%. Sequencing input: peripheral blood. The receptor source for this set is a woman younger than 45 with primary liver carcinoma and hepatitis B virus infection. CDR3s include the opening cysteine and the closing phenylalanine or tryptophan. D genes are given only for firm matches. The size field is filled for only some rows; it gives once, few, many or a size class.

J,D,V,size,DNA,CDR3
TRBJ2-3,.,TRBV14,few,TGTGCCAGCAGCCAAGTCGGGTGGAATACGCAGTATTTT,CASSQVGWNTQYF
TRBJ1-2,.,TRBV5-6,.,TGTGCCAGCAGCCCGACGCCGGGACGGGTAGTAGGGTACACCTTC,CASSPTPGRVVGYTF
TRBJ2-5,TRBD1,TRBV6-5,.,TGTGCCAGCAGACCGACAGGGGTACCGGAGACCCAGTACTTC,CASRPTGVPETQYF
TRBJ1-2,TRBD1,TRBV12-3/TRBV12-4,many,TGTGCCAGCAGTGGACAGGCCTATGGCTACACCTTC,CASSGQAYGYTF
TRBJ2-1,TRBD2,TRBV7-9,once,TGTGCCAGCAGCTTAGATCTTAGGGGGACTAGCCACAATGAGCAGTTCTTC,CASSLDLRGTSHNEQFF
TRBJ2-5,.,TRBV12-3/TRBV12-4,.,TGTGCCAGTGGACTAACCCAAGATACCCAGTACTTT,CASGLTQDTQYF
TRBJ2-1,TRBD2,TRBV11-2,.,TGTGCCAGCAACTTAGTGGTAGGACTAGCGGGACATAGCCCATTCTTC,CASNLVVGLAGHSPFF
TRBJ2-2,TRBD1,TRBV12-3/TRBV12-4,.,TGTGCCAGCAGTTTTAGAAGGACAGGGAGCGATCACACCGGGGAGCTGTTTTTT,CASSFRRTGSDHTGELFF
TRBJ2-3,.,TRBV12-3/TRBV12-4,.,TGTGCCAGCAGTTTCCTGTGGAAGAGGGATACGCAGTATTTT,CASSFLWKRDTQYF
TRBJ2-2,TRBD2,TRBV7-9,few,TGTGCCAGCAGCCCCACACTAGCGACCGGGGAGCTGTTTTTT,CASSPTLATGELFF
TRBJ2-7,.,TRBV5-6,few,TGTGCCAGCAGCTTGTTCACAGCCTACGAGCAGTACTTC,CASSLFTAYEQYF
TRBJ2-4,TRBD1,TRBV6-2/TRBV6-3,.,TGTGCCAGCAGTCCCAGGGGGCCCCCCAAAAACATTCAGTACTTC,CASSPRGPPKNIQYF
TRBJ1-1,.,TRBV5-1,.,TGCGCCAGCAGCTTGAGGGCTGACTGGAACACTGAAGCTTTCTTT,CASSLRADWNTEAFF
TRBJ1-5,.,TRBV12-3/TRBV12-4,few,TGTGCCAGCAGTCTGGGATCACGAATTTATAGCAATCAGCCCCAGCATTTT,CASSLGSRIYSNQPQHF
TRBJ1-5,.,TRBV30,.,TGTGCCTGGAGCCCCGGACAGCTTGGGGGCAATCAGCCCCAGCATTTT,CAWSPGQLGGNQPQHF
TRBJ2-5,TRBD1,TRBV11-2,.,TGTGCCAGCAGCCCTGACAGGGGGGAGACCCGGTACTTC,CASSPDRGETRYF
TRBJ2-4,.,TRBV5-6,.,TGTGCCAGCAGCTCCAGGGGGGGTGTAGGTAACATTCAGTACTTC,CASSSRGGVGNIQYF
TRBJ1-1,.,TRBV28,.,TGTGCCAGCAGTGTGGGGGACACTGAAGCTTTCTTT,CASSVGDTEAFF
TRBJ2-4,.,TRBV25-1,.,TGTGCCAGCAGTGAATATGTACTAGGGGGCAAAAACATTCAGTACTTC,CASSEYVLGGKNIQYF
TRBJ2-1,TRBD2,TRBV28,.,TGTGCCAGCAGTGCCGGGACTAGCGGGATCAGGGAGCAGTTCTTC,CASSAGTSGIREQFF
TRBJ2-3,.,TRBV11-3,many,TGTGCCAGCAGTAAGGGGTTGTCCGATACGCAGTATTTT,CASSKGLSDTQYF
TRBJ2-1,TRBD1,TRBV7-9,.,TGTGCCAGCAGCTTAGTTCTTGGGACAGGGCGCAATGAGCAGTTCTTC,CASSLVLGTGRNEQFF
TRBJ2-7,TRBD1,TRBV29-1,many,TGCAGCGTCGGCTTGGGGGGACAGGGATTCTACGAGCAGTACTTC,CSVGLGGQGFYEQYF
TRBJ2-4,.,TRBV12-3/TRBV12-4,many,TGTGCCAGCAGTTCTCAAGGACAGCCAAACATTCAGTACTTC,CASSSQGQPNIQYF
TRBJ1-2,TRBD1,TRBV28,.,TGTGCCGCCGCCGGGACAGCCTATGGCTACACCTTC,CAAAGTAYGYTF
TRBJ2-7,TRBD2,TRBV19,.,TGTGCCAGAGAGCGGGAGCCCGGCGAGCAGTACTTC,CAREREPGEQYF
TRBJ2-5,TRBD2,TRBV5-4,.,TGTGCCAGTAGCTTCGGCAGGCTAGCGGGAGTGGAGACCCAGTACTTC,CASSFGRLAGVETQYF
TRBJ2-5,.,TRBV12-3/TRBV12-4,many,TGTGCCAGCAGTCCTGGGACCTTCCAAGAGACCCAGTACTTC,CASSPGTFQETQYF
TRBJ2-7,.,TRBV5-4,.,TGTGCCAGCAGCCAAGGGGGACTTAACTCCTACGAGCAGTACTTC,CASSQGGLNSYEQYF
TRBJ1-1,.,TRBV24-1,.,TGTGCCACCAGACAGGGAGACGCGGTAGGAACTGAAGCTTTCTTT,CATRQGDAVGTEAFF
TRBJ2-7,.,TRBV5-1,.,TGCGCCAGCAGCTTGGATGGAATCCTCTCCTCCTACGAGCAGTACTTC,CASSLDGILSSYEQYF
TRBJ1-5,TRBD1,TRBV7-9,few,TGTGCCAGCAGCTTTCTGCCGGGACAGGGAAATCCTCAGCCCCAGCATTTT,CASSFLPGQGNPQPQHF
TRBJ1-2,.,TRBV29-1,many,TGCAGCGTCGGGGGGACCAGCTCTTATGGCTACACCTTC,CSVGGTSSYGYTF
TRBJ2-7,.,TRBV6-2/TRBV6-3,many,TGTGCCAGCAGTTCCCCCCCCTGGGGGCCCTACGAGCAGTACTTC,CASSSPPWGPYEQYF
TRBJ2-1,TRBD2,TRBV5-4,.,TGTGCCAGCAGCTTGCTAGCGGGAGTCTACAATGAGCAGTTCTTC,CASSLLAGVYNEQFF
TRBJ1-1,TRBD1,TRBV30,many,TGTGCCGTGACAGGGGCACATACTGAAGCTTTCTTT,CAVTGAHTEAFF
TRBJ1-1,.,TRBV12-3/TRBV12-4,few,TGTGCCAGCAGTTTTAGAGAGAACACTGAAGCTTTCTTT,CASSFRENTEAFF
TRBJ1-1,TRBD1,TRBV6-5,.,TGTGCCAGCAGAGCGGGACAGCCTTATACTGAAGCTTTCTTT,CASRAGQPYTEAFF
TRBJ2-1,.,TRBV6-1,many,TGTGCCAGCAGTCCCCGGCAGGGTTTCGGTGAGCAGTTCTTC,CASSPRQGFGEQFF
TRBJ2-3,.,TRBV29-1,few,TGCAGCGTTGCTTGGACGGCGCAAGGTACGCAGTATTTT,CSVAWTAQGTQYF